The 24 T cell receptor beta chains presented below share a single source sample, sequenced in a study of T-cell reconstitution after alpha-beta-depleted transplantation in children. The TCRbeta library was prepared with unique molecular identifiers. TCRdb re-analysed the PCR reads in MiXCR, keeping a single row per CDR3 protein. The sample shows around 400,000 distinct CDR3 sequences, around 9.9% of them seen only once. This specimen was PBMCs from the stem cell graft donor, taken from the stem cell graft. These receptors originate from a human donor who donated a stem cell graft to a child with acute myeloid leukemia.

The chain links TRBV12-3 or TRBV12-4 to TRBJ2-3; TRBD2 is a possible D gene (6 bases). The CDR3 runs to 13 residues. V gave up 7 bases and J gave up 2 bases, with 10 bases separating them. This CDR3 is CASTGSNTDTQYF. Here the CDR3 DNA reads TGTGCCAGCACCGGGAGCAACACAGATACGCAGTATTTT.

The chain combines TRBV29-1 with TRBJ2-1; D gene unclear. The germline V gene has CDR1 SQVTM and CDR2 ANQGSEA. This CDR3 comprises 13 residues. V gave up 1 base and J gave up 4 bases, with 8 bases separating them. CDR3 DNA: TGCAGCGTTGAAGGCCAGGTGTACAATGAGCAGTTCTTC. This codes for CSVEGQVYNEQFF.

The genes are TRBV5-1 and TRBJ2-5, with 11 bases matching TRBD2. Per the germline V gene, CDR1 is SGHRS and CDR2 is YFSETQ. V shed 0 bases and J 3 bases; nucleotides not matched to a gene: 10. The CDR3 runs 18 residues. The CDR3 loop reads CASSLGLAGGLSEETQYF. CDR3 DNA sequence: TGCGCCAGCAGCTTGGGGCTAGCGGGGGGCCTATCGGAAGAGACCCAGTACTTC. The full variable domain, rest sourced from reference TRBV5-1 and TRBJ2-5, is KAGVTQTPRYLIKTRGQQVTLSCSPISGHRSVSWYQQTPGQGLQFLFEYFSETQRNKGNFPGRFSGRQFSNSRSEMNVSTLELGDSALYLCASSLGLAGGLSEETQYFGPGTRLLVL.

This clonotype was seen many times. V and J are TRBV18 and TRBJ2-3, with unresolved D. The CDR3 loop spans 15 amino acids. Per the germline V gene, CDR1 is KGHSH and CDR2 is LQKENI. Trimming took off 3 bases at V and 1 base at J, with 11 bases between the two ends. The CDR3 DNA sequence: TGTGCCAGCTCACCCGGTGGGTCTGGCACAGATACGCAGTATTTT. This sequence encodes CASSPGGSGTDTQYF.

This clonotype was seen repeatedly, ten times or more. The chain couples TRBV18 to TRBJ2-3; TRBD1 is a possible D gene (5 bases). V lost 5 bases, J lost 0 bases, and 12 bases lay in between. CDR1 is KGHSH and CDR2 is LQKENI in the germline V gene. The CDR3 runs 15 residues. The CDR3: CASSGGPGSTDTQYF. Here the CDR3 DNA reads TGTGCCAGCTCAGGTGGGCCAGGGAGCACAGATACGCAGTATTTT.

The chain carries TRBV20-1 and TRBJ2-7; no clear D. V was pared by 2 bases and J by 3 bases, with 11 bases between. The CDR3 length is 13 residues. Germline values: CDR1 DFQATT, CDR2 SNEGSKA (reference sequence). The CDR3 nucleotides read TGCAGTGCTAGAAGCCAGACAAACTACGAGCAGTACGTC. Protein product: CSARSQTNYEQYV.

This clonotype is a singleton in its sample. The DNA for the CDR3 is TGCAGTGCTAGAGCTACCGACAGGGCAGGTCTTCGGGCCCTCCACTTT. Its protein product is CSARATDRAGLRALHF. The genes are TRBV20-1 and TRBJ1-6, with 7 bases matching TRBD1. V was pared by 1 base and J by 14 bases, with 17 bases of the junction left unmatched. This CDR3 contains 16 residues. Looked up from germline, CDR1 is DFQATT and CDR2 is SNEGSKA (reference sequence).

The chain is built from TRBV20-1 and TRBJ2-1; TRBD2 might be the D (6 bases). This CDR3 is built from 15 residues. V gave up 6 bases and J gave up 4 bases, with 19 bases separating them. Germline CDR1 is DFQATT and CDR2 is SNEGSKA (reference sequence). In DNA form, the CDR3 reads TGCAGTGCGAGCGGGTGGGAGCGAGAGTACAATGAGCAGTTCTTC. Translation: CSASGWEREYNEQFF.

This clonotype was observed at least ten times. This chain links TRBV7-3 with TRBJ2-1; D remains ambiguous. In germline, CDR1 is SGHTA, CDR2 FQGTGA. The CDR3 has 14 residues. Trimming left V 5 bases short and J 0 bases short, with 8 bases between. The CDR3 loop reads CASSLSTSYNEQFF. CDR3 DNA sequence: TGTGCCAGCAGCCTCAGTACCTCCTACAATGAGCAGTTCTTC.

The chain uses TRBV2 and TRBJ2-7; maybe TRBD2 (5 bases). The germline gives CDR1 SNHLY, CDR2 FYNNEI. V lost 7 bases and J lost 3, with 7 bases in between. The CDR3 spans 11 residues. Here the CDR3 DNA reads TGTGCCAGCATCCGGGACTACGAGCAGTACGTC. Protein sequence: CASIRDYEQYV.

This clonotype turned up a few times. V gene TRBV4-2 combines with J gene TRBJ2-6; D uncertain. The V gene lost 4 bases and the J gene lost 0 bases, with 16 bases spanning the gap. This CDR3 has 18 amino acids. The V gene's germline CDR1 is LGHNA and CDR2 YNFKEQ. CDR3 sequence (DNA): TGTGCCAGCAGCCGGGTCCACAGAGCCCGCTCTGGGGCCAACGTCCTGACTTTC. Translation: CASSRVHRARSGANVLTF.

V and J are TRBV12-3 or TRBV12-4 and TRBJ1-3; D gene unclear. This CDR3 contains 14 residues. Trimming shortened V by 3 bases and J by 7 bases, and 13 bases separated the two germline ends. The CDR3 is CASSFDSVGNTIYF. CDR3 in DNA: TGTGCCAGCAGTTTCGACTCCGTTGGGAACACCATATATTTT.

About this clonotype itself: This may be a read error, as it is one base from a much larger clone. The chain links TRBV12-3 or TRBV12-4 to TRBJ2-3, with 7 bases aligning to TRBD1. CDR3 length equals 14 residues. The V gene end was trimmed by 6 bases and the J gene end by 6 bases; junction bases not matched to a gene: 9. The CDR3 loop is CASRPDRERDTQYF. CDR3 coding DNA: TGTGCCAGCAGGCCCGACAGGGAGCGGGATACGCAGTATTTT.

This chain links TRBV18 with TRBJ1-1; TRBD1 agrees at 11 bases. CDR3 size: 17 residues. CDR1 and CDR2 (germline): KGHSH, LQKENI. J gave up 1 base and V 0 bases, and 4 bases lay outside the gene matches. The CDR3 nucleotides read TGTGCCAGCTCACCACCGGGACAGGGGGTTAGGAACACTGAAGCTTTCTTT. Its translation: CASSPPGQGVRNTEAFF.

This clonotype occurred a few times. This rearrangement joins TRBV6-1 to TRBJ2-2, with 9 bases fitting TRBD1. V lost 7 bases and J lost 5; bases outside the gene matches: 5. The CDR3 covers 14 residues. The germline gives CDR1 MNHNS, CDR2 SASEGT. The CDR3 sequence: CASKWDRATGELFF. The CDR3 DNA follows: TGTGCCAGCAAATGGGACAGGGCGACCGGGGAGCTGTTTTTT.

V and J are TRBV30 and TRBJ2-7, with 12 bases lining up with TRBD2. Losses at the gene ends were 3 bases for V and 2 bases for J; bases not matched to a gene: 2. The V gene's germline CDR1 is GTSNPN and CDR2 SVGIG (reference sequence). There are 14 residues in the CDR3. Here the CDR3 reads CAWSGLAGTYEQYF. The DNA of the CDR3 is TGTGCCTGGAGCGGACTAGCGGGAACCTACGAGCAGTACTTC.

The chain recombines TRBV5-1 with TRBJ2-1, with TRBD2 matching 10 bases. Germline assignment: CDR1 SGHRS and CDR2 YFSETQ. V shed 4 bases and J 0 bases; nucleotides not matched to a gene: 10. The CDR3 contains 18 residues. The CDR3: CASSSPSGGESSYNEQFF. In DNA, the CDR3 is TGCGCCAGCAGCAGCCCCAGCGGGGGGGAAAGCTCCTACAATGAGCAGTTCTTC.

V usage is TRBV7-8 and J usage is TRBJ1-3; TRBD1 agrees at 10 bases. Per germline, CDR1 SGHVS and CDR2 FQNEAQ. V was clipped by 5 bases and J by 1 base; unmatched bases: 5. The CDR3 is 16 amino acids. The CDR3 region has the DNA TGTGCCAGCAGCACGGGACAGGGGAGGTCTGGAAACACCATATATTTT. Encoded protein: CASSTGQGRSGNTIYF.

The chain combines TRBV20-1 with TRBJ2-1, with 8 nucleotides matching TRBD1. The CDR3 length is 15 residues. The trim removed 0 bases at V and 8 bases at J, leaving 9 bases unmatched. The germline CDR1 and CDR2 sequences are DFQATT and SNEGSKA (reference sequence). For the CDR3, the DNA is TGCAGTGCTAGAGAGGCGTCAGGGGGCGTCGATGAGCAGTTCTTC. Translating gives CSAREASGGVDEQFF.

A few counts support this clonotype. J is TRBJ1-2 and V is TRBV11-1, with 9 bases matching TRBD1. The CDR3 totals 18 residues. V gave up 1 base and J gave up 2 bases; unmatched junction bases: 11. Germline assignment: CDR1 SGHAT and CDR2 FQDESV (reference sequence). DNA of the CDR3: TGTGCCAGCAGCTTAGACCTCTTGGGACAGGGAAAGAACTATGGCTACACCTTC. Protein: CASSLDLLGQGKNYGYTF.

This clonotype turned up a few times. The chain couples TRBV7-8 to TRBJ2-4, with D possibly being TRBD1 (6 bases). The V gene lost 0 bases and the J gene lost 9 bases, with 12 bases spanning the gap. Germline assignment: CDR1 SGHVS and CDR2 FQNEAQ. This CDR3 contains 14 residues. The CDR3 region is CASSLAVKDSIQYF. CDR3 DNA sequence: TGTGCCAGCAGCTTAGCGGTTAAGGACAGCATTCAGTACTTC. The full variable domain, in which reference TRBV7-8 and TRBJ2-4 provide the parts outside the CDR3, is GAGVSQSPRYKVAKRGQDVALRCDPISGHVSLFWYQQALGQGPEFLTYFQNEAQLDKSGLPSDRFFAERPEGSVSTLKIQRTQQEDSAVYLCASSLAVKDSIQYFGAGTRLSVL.

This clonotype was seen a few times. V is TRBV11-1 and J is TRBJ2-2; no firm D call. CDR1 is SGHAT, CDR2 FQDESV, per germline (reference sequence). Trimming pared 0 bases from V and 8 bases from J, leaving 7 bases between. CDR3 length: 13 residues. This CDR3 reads CASSLALYGELFF. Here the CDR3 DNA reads TGTGCCAGCAGCTTAGCGTTATATGGGGAGCTGTTTTTT.

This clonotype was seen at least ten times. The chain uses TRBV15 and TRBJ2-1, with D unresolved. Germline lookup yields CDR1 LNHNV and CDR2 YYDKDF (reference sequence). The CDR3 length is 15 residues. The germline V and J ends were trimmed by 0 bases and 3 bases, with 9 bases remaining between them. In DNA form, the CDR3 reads TGTGCCACCAGCAGAGATAAACTAAACTACAATGAGCAGTTCTTC. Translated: CATSRDKLNYNEQFF.

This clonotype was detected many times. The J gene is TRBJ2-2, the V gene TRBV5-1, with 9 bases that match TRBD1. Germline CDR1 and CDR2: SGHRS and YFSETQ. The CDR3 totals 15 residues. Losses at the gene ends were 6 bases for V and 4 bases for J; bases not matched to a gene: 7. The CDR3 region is CASTPTGGTTGELFF. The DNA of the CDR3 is TGCGCCAGCACCCCGACAGGGGGAACCACCGGGGAGCTGTTTTTT.